This entry lists 10 T cell receptor beta chains sequenced from one sample in a study of spatial heterogeneity in lung cancer. TCRdb independently ran MiXCR on the 5' RACE reads; one entry per CDR3 protein. Of about 2,000 distinct CDR3 sequences in the sample, under 9% were seen once. Stated time point: sample taken at primary tumor resection. Unsorted whole RNA of tumor, nontumor lung or frozen PBMC was sequenced. The sequencing used normal lung tissue next to the tumor, collected at surgery. Receptor source: a male donor with early-stage non-small cell lung cancer.

Relative to its sample, this clonotype is medium-sized. This beta chain represents an off-target read in a library built for alpha chains; its size is of limited meaning. The V gene is TRBV5-4, the J gene TRBJ2-3; D might be TRBD1 (6 bases). There are 16 residues in the CDR3. V was clipped by 4 bases and J by 5 bases, with 20 bases between them. The germline CDR1 and CDR2 sequences are SGHNT and YYREEE (reference sequence). This CDR3 reads CASSATTGESQDTQYF. CDR3 DNA sequence: TGTGCCAGCAGCGCTACGACAGGCGAGAGCCAAGATACGCAGTATTTT.

About this clonotype itself: A clone one base away is much larger, so this may be a read error. This beta chain lies outside the target of a library built for alpha chains; its clone size means little. The chain couples TRBV7-2 to TRBJ1-5; maybe TRBD1 (6 bases). Deletions cut 5 bases from V and 3 bases from J, with 14 bases between. The CDR3 totals 15 residues. Germline V gene data show CDR1 as SGHTA and CDR2 as FQGNSA. This CDR3 is CASSPQGRNNQPQHF. For the CDR3, the DNA is TGTGCCAGCAGCCCACAGGGACGGAACAATCAGCCCCAGCATTTT.

This clonotype is judged medium-sized. Found in a library prepared for alpha chains, this beta chain is an off-target read, and its abundance has little meaning. The chain is built from TRBV6-5 and TRBJ2-1; 11 nucleotides line up with TRBD2. The CDR3 has 16 residues. CDR1 is MNHEY, CDR2 SVGAGI, per germline. Unmatched junction bases numbered 8, after V lost 6 bases and J lost 4 bases. Here the CDR3 reads CASRLLLAGAYNEQFF. The DNA for the CDR3 is TGTGCCAGCAGACTGCTACTAGCGGGGGCATACAATGAGCAGTTCTTC.

About this clonotype itself: Since the library was made to target alpha chains, this beta chain is a stray read and its abundance is not meaningful. Here the CDR3 reads CASSPFVGADTQYF. The CDR3 bases are TGTGCCAGCAGCCCGTTCGTAGGGGCAGATACGCAGTATTTT. The chain uses TRBV7-2 and TRBJ2-3; possible D gene TRBD1, 5 bases. The germline V and J ends were trimmed by 5 bases and 4 bases, with 13 bases remaining between them. Germline V gene lookup returns CDR1 SGHTA and CDR2 FQGNSA. The CDR3 consists of 14 residues.

This clonotype is medium-sized (0.01 to 0.1%) in the sample. This beta chain came through as a stray read in a library set up for alpha chains, and its size says little. The gene calls are TRBV20-1 and TRBJ2-1; D ambiguous. CDR3 length: 16 amino acids. Per germline, CDR1 DFQATT and CDR2 SNEGSKA (reference sequence). Between the trimmed V and J ends, which lost 0 bases and 4 bases, there was a span of 16 bases. Here the CDR3 reads CSARDKYRRLYNEQFF. As DNA, the CDR3 is TGCAGTGCTAGAGATAAATATCGCCGACTTTACAATGAGCAGTTCTTC.

At least ten counts were recorded for this clonotype. A library prepared for alpha chains yielded this beta chain as an off-target read; its size is of little meaning. CDR3: CASRETGRDFGNSPLHF. DNA of the CDR3: TGTGCCAGCAGGGAGACGGGTCGCGATTTCGGAAATTCACCCCTCCACTTT. The genes are TRBV6-6 and TRBJ1-6; D remains ambiguous. Germline V lookup: CDR1 MNHNY, CDR2 SVGAGI (reference sequence). CDR3 length: 17 residues. V lost 6 bases and J 7 bases, leaving 22 bases between the germline ends.

This clonotype was seen ten or more times. A library prepared for alpha chains yielded this beta chain as an off-target read; its size is of little meaning. The rearrangement uses TRBV5-1 and TRBJ1-1; 8 nucleotides align to TRBD1. Germline CDR1 SGHRS, CDR2 YFSETQ. Unmatched junction bases numbered 4, after V lost 3 bases and J lost 3 bases. The CDR3 contains 14 residues. Here the CDR3 reads CASSSAGGYTEAFF. The CDR3 nucleotides read TGCGCCAGCAGCTCAGCAGGGGGCTACACTGAAGCTTTCTTT.

At least ten counts were recorded for this clonotype. Within a library made for alpha chains, this beta chain is off target, and its count is uninformative. The V and J genes are TRBV7-2 and TRBJ2-3; TRBD2 aligns across 10 bases. From germline, CDR1 is SGHTA and CDR2 FQGNSA. V lost 2 bases to trimming and J lost 1 base; unmatched junction nucleotides: 3. This CDR3 region has 16 residues. In DNA, the CDR3 is TGTGCCAGCAGCTTACTCCTAGCGGGGGGCACAGATACGCAGTATTTT. Its translation is CASSLLLAGGTDTQYF.

This clonotype is termed medium-sized (0.01 to 0.1%). Since it is a stray read in a library aimed at alpha chains, this beta chain has a size that is not meaningful. This chain links TRBV7-9 with TRBJ1-2; weak D call: TRBD1 (5 bases). Germline V gene lookup returns CDR1 SEHNR and CDR2 FQNEAQ (reference sequence). Deletions cut 3 bases from V and 6 bases from J, with 17 bases between. The CDR3 is 15 amino acids. In DNA, the CDR3 is TGTGCCAGCAGCTTTTTGACCCCCAGGGAGAATGGCTACACCTTC. This gives the protein CASSFLTPRENGYTF.

Comments on this clonotype: This beta chain is an unintended read in a library built for alpha chains; its size means little. The V gene is TRBV5-6, the J gene TRBJ2-3, with a tentative D call TRBD2 (7 bases). This CDR3 region has 15 residues. Germline V gene lookup returns CDR1 SGHDT and CDR2 YYEEEE. Trimming shortened V by 3 bases and J by 3 bases, and 14 bases separated the two germline ends. This chain's CDR3 is CASSSLGGVTDTQYF. CDR3 sequence (DNA): TGTGCCAGCAGCTCCCTAGGGGGGGTGACAGATACGCAGTATTTT.